This T cell receptor (beta chain) originates from a study of T cell responses to AZD1222 COVID-19 vaccine. General study results and limits: It should be noted that donors were predominantly white British and more often female, and clonal diversity was possibly underestimated. Spike-specific TCRs gained breadth and depth after people received two AZD1222 doses.

The ends were cut back, 2 bases at V and 3 bases at J, with 11 bases in the middle. Germline assignment: CDR1 MNHNY and CDR2 SVGAGI (reference sequence). The CDR3 is made up of 14 amino acids. Turning to this clone: The antigen remains unidentified.

The protocol was immunoSEQ multiplex PCR, while the TCRdb copy is restricted to in-frame clones and leaves out a portion. The sample holds around 160,000 clones, more than 85% seen once. Sample: peripheral blood, taken on day 0 of AZD1222 vaccination. This receptor was taken from an adult in good health. The rearrangement uses TRBV6-6 and TRBJ2-7, with a possible D match to TRBD2 (6 bases). CDR3 nucleotide sequence: TGTGCCAGCAGTTACGGGGGGTCAGACTACGAGCAGTACTTC. Encoded protein: CASSYGGSDYEQYF.